The 31 T cell receptor beta chains listed next were all sequenced from one sample in a study of blood T cell repertoires in COVID-19. Data came from immunoSEQ multiplex PCR; TCRdb stores just in-frame clones and leaves some out. The sample has fewer than 200,000 clones; 70% to 85% are singletons. Sample: peripheral blood. These receptors originate from a woman older than 75 with acute or convalescent COVID-19.

In DNA form, the CDR3 reads TGTGCCAGCAGCTTAGCGGGAGGGCAAAACACCGGGGAGCTGTTTTTT. Translating gives CASSLAGGQNTGELFF. The chain recombines TRBV7-9 with TRBJ2-2; 7 bases align to TRBD2. CDR1 is SEHNR and CDR2 is FQNEAQ in the germline V gene (reference sequence). Unmatched junction bases numbered 3, after V lost 0 bases and J lost 2 bases. This CDR3 has 16 residues.

The CDR3 DNA is TGCAGTGCTAGTAGGCAGGAAAACATTCAGTACTTC. It specifies CSASRQENIQYF. The chain joins TRBV20-1 to TRBJ2-4, with unresolved D. V shed 3 bases and J shed 5 bases, with 8 bases lying between them. Per germline, CDR1 DFQATT and CDR2 SNEGSKA (reference sequence). The CDR3 has 12 amino acids.

In regard to this clone: The sample contains more than one DNA sequence encoding this CDR3. V gene TRBV18 combines with J gene TRBJ2-2; the match to TRBD1 covers 8 bases. CDR1 and CDR2 (germline): KGHSH, LQKENI. V dropped 4 bases and J dropped 4; count of bases not matched to a gene: 5. CDR3 length: 15 amino acids. The CDR3 spells CASSLGQGRTGELFF. CDR3 DNA sequence: TGTGCCAGCTCACTCGGACAGGGCCGCACCGGGGAGCTGTTTTTT.

The rearrangement links TRBV19 to TRBJ1-4; possibly TRBD1 for D (6 bases). The germline CDR1 and CDR2 sequences are LNHDA and SQIVND (reference sequence). V lost 4 bases and J 5 bases, leaving 11 bases between the germline ends. The CDR3 spans 14 residues. This chain's CDR3 is CASSRAGENEKLFF. The CDR3 DNA sequence: TGTGCCAGTAGTAGGGCAGGGGAGAATGAAAAACTGTTTTTT.

This chain uses TRBV7-2 with TRBJ2-3, with D tentatively TRBD2 (5 bases). CDR1 is SGHTA, CDR2 FQGNSA, per germline. Trimming stripped 8 bases from V and 1 base from J, with 10 bases between. The CDR3 consists of 13 residues. CDR3 sequence: CASELRGTDTQYF. The CDR3 bases are TGTGCCAGCGAACTGCGGGGCACAGATACGCAGTATTTT.

The rearrangement joins TRBV9 to TRBJ2-3, with TRBD2 matching over 8 bases. CDR1 is SGDLS and CDR2 is YYNGEE in the germline V gene. This CDR3 has 18 amino acids. The trim removed 0 bases at V and 3 bases at J, leaving 12 bases unmatched. The CDR3 sequence: CASSVGLAGAGLTDTQYF. DNA of the CDR3: TGTGCCAGCAGCGTAGGTCTAGCGGGCGCGGGGTTAACAGATACGCAGTATTTT.

CDR3 residues: CASRPGHSANYGYTF. For the CDR3, the DNA is TGTGCCAGCAGACCGGGACACTCAGCTAACTATGGCTACACCTTC. This chain links TRBV7-9 with TRBJ1-2, with D possibly being TRBD1 (6 bases). Trimming removed 6 bases at V and 0 bases at J, with 14 bases between. Germline values: CDR1 SEHNR, CDR2 FQNEAQ (reference sequence). The CDR3 length is 15 residues. The variable domain in full, completed from reference TRBV7-9 and TRBJ1-2, reads DTGVSQNPRHKITKRGQNVTFRCDPISEHNRLYWYRQTLGQGPEFLTYFQNEAQLEKSRLLSDRFSAERPKGSFSTLEIQRTEQGDSAMYLCASRPGHSANYGYTFGSGTRLTVV.

The rearrangement links TRBV7-2 to TRBJ2-5, with TRBD2 as a possible D gene (8 bases). V was trimmed by 5 bases and J by 5 bases, leaving 27 bases between them. This CDR3 is 18 amino acids long. The V gene's germline CDR1 is SGHTA and CDR2 FQGNSA. The CDR3 sequence is CASSPQGGSGGLWETQYF. In DNA, the CDR3 is TGTGCCAGCAGCCCCCAGGGGGGAAGCGGGGGCCTCTGGGAGACCCAGTACTTC.

This clone came up once. The genes are TRBV7-3 and TRBJ1-5; D might be TRBD1 (6 bases). V lost 4 bases to trimming and J lost 7 bases, with 17 bases between them. CDR1 and CDR2 from the germline V gene are SGHTA and FQGTGA. This CDR3 is 15 amino acids long. CDR3 DNA: TGTGCCAGCAGCTCCCGAGGGGGGGTGGGCCAGCCCCAGCATTTT. It translates to CASSSRGGVGQPQHF.

The V call is TRBV5-6, the J call TRBJ2-5; tentatively, D is TRBD1 (7 bases). The CDR3 runs 12 residues. CDR1 and CDR2 from the germline V gene are SGHDT and YYEEEE. Trimming took off 7 bases at V and 7 bases at J, with 14 bases between the two ends. CDR3 coding DNA: TGTGCCAGCGAACAGGGGCGGGGGACCCAGTACTTC. It encodes CASEQGRGTQYF.

The rearrangement joins TRBV12-3 or TRBV12-4 to TRBJ2-3, with a weak D call TRBD2 (6 bases). The CDR3 extends over 13 amino acids. The V and J ends lost 6 bases and 4 bases respectively, with 11 bases between them. The CDR3 spells CASRRGISDTQYF. In DNA form, the CDR3 reads TGTGCCAGCAGGCGCGGGATCTCAGATACGCAGTATTTT.

The rearrangement joins TRBV11-3 to TRBJ1-5; weak D call: TRBD1 (5 bases). Per the germline V gene, CDR1 is SGHNT and CDR2 is YENEEA. Trimming removed 5 bases from V and 1 base from J, with 12 bases in between. CDR3 length: 15 amino acids. CDR3 DNA: TGTGCCAGCAGCCCCCGGGGGGGGAGCAATCAGCCCCAGCATTTT. Its protein is CASSPRGGSNQPQHF.

This chain links TRBV2 with TRBJ1-1, with D tentatively TRBD1 (5 bases). This CDR3 is 13 amino acids long. V lost 7 bases, J lost 10 bases, and 19 bases lay in between. Germline CDR1 SNHLY, CDR2 FYNNEI. CDR3 in amino acids: CASTERDLRPAFF. In DNA, the CDR3 is TGTGCCAGCACAGAGCGGGACCTCCGTCCAGCTTTCTTT.

The genes are TRBV11-2 and TRBJ1-6; 10 nucleotides agree with TRBD1. Germline V gives CDR1 SGHAT, CDR2 FQNNGV. V gave up 6 bases and J gave up 8 bases; unmatched junction bases: 7. The CDR3 sequence is 15 residues long. This CDR3 reads CASSSRGTGDSPLHF. The CDR3 DNA reads as TGTGCCAGCAGTTCACGCGGGACAGGGGATTCACCCCTCCACTTT. The variable domain in full, with the rest retrieved from reference TRBV11-2 and TRBJ1-6, is EAGVAQSPRYKIIEKRQSVAFWCNPISGHATLYWYQQILGQGPKLLIQFQNNGVVDDSQLPKDRFSAERLKGVDSTLKIQPAKLEDSAVYLCASSSRGTGDSPLHFGNGTRLTVT.

This clone appeared once. The chain combines TRBV7-6 with TRBJ2-3; no clear D gene. The CDR3 covers 16 residues. The V gene lost 1 base and the J gene lost 0 bases, with 11 bases spanning the gap. Germline CDR1 and CDR2: SGHVS and FNYEAQ. The CDR3 coding sequence is TGTGCCAGCAGCTTAGGAGTGTCGCGGAGCACAGATACGCAGTATTTT. It specifies CASSLGVSRSTDTQYF.

V and J are TRBV18 and TRBJ2-5; D is ambiguous. Germline values: CDR1 KGHSH, CDR2 LQKENI. Between the trimmed V and J ends, which lost 5 bases and 5 bases, there was a span of 6 bases. The CDR3 totals 11 residues. The CDR3, as DNA: TGTGCCAGCTCATCCAGGGAGACCCAGTACTTC. Translation gives CASSSRETQYF.

The chain recombines TRBV30 with TRBJ1-3; 10 bases map to TRBD1. CDR3 size: 13 residues. Germline V gives CDR1 GTSNPN, CDR2 SVGIG (reference sequence). Unmatched junction bases numbered 4, after V lost 7 bases and J lost 4 bases. The CDR3 spells CAYRQGAGNTIYF. The CDR3 DNA is TGTGCCTATCGACAGGGGGCAGGAAACACCATATATTTT.

V is TRBV27 and J is TRBJ2-7, with D possibly TRBD1 on 6 matching bases. The CDR3 has 15 residues. V was trimmed by 2 bases and J by 1 base, leaving 12 bases between them. Germline CDR1 and CDR2: MNHEY and SMNVEV (reference sequence). CDR3 coding DNA: TGTGCCAGCAGTTTAGAGCAGGGGCTTTCCTACGAGCAGTACTTC. It translates to CASSLEQGLSYEQYF.

The chain couples TRBV12-3 or TRBV12-4 to TRBJ2-1; 7 bases map to TRBD1. The CDR3 has 13 amino acids. J lost 7 bases, V lost 9 bases, and 9 bases had no gene match. CDR3 DNA sequence: TGTGCCAGTGCCCCAGACAGGGTGAATGAGCAGTTCTTC. Translation gives CASAPDRVNEQFF.

This clone was seen a single time. The CDR3 spells CASSADSQETQYF. CDR3 sequence (DNA): TGTGCCAGCAGCGCCGACAGCCAAGAGACCCAGTACTTC. The V and J genes are TRBV7-7 and TRBJ2-5; tentatively, D is TRBD1 (5 bases). From germline, CDR1 is SSHAT and CDR2 FNYEAQ (reference sequence). The CDR3 consists of 13 residues. V lost 5 bases and J 1 base, leaving 8 bases between the germline ends.

J is TRBJ1-2 and V is TRBV6-2 or TRBV6-3; TRBD1 matches 10 bases. There are 14 residues in the CDR3. CDR1 and CDR2 from the germline V gene are MNHEY and SVGEGT. V was clipped by 6 bases and J by 1 base; unmatched bases: 2. The DNA for the CDR3 is TGTGCCAGCAGCGGGGACAGGGGTAACTATGGCTACACCTTC. Protein sequence: CASSGDRGNYGYTF.

This clone showed up just a few times. The chain combines TRBV7-2 with TRBJ1-1; D gene uncertain. The germline V gene has CDR1 SGHTA and CDR2 FQGNSA. This CDR3 region has 12 residues. V lost 3 bases and J 3 bases, leaving 5 bases between the germline ends. The CDR3 protein is CASSFSDTEAFF. DNA for the CDR3: TGTGCCAGCAGCTTTAGCGACACTGAAGCTTTCTTT. Full variable domain (missing parts from reference TRBV7-2 and TRBJ1-1): GAGVSQSPSNKVTEKGKDVELRCDPISGHTALYWYRQSLGQGLEFLIYFQGNSAPDKSGLPSDRFSAERTGGSVSTLTIQRTQQEDSAVYLCASSFSDTEAFFGQGTRLTVV.

The chain links TRBV19 to TRBJ1-2; possible D gene TRBD1, 5 bases. V was trimmed by 2 bases and J by 4 bases, leaving 14 bases between them. The CDR3 has 15 residues. Germline CDR1 reads LNHDA; CDR2 reads SQIVND (reference sequence). The CDR3: CASSILAGLGYGYTF. The CDR3 DNA reads as TGTGCCAGTAGTATACTGGCAGGGCTGGGCTATGGCTACACCTTC. Full variable domain (rest looked up from reference TRBV19 and TRBJ1-2): DGGITQSPKYLFRKEGQNVTLSCEQNLNHDAMYWYRQDPGQGLRLIYYSQIVNDFQKGDIAEGYSVSREKKESFPLTVTSAQKNPTAFYLCASSILAGLGYGYTFGSGTRLTVV.

This chain connects TRBV7-6 to TRBJ2-2; 11 bases match TRBD1. Per germline, CDR1 SGHVS and CDR2 FNYEAQ. The trim removed 4 bases at V and 3 bases at J, leaving 13 bases unmatched. The CDR3 extends over 19 amino acids. The CDR3 DNA follows: TGTGCCAGCAGCTCCTACCTCGCTCTGGGACAGGGGGACACCGGGGAGCTGTTTTTT. Protein sequence: CASSSYLALGQGDTGELFF.

Here the CDR3 reads CASSPSGTVYGYTF. As DNA, the CDR3 is TGTGCCAGCTCACCTTCCGGGACAGTCTATGGCTACACCTTC. The V gene is TRBV18, the J gene TRBJ1-2, with 7 bases aligning to TRBD1. Looked up from germline, CDR1 is KGHSH and CDR2 is LQKENI. The junction had 5 bases not matched to a gene; V was cut back by 3 bases and J by 4 bases. This CDR3 spans 14 amino acids.

V usage is TRBV4-1 and J usage is TRBJ2-5; a weak D match, TRBD1 (5 bases). Germline-derived CDR1 and CDR2 are MGHRA and YSYEKL. Trimming took 4 bases from V and 1 from J, leaving 13 bases between them. The CDR3 sequence is 15 residues long. This CDR3 reads CASSRGRAVQETQYF. In DNA form, the CDR3 reads TGCGCCAGCAGCCGGGGCCGGGCGGTCCAAGAGACCCAGTACTTC.

The genes are TRBV7-9 and TRBJ1-2; the D gene is possibly TRBD1 (6 bases). The CDR3 consists of 14 residues. Per the germline V gene, CDR1 is SEHNR and CDR2 is FQNEAQ (reference sequence). The germline V and J ends were trimmed by 1 base and 5 bases, with 11 bases remaining between them. This CDR3 reads CASSLGRQGYGYTF. CDR3 DNA sequence: TGTGCCAGCAGCTTAGGGCGGCAGGGGTATGGCTACACCTTC.

The V call is TRBV11-2, the J call TRBJ2-1; 10 bases agree with TRBD2. CDR1 and CDR2 from the germline V gene are SGHAT and FQNNGV. The CDR3 contains 16 residues. The trim removed 3 bases at V and 4 bases at J, leaving 6 bases unmatched. The CDR3 nucleotides are TGTGCCAGCAGCTTGGGTCTAGCGGGGGCTTACAATGAGCAGTTCTTC. It codes for CASSLGLAGAYNEQFF.

V is TRBV7-7 and J is TRBJ2-7; D is unclear. V dropped 3 bases and J dropped 5 bases, with 8 bases sitting between them. Germline lookup yields CDR1 SSHAT and CDR2 FNYEAQ (reference sequence). The CDR3 is 12 residues long. Written as DNA, the CDR3 is TGTGCCAGCAGCTTGAGTTCGGACGAGCAGTACTTC. Amino acid sequence: CASSLSSDEQYF.

The rearrangement joins TRBV9 to TRBJ1-3; tentative D call: TRBD1 (5 bases). V was shortened by 4 bases and J by 4 bases, with 15 bases between the two germline ends. From germline, CDR1 is SGDLS and CDR2 YYNGEE. There are 15 residues in the CDR3. CDR3 DNA sequence: TGTGCCAGCAGCCGCCAGGGTACGTCCGGAAACACCATATATTTT. It codes for CASSRQGTSGNTIYF.

The rearrangement joins TRBV11-2 to TRBJ1-3, with 7 positions matching TRBD1. Germline lookup yields CDR1 SGHAT and CDR2 FQNNGV. CDR3 size: 15 residues. J gave up 0 bases and V 5 bases, and 4 bases lay outside the gene matches. CDR3 loop: CASSGYRGSGNTIYF. The CDR3 region has the DNA TGTGCCAGCAGCGGTTACAGGGGCTCTGGAAACACCATATATTTT.